Shown below are 24 T cell receptor beta chains from a single sample sequenced in a study of blood T cell repertoires in COVID-19 (dated by TCRdb to 2020 to 2021). The library came from the immunoSEQ multiplex PCR assay. The table was pulled from immuneACCESS by TCRdb, which kept in-frame rearrangements only. Such tables lose some clones; where checked, under half of the loss comes from unresolved V genes, and the rest has no known cause. The sample contains about 90,000 clones, 60% to 85% of them found a single time. The top ten clones comprise around a tenth of the sample. Sequencing was carried out using peripheral blood. All receptors derive from a woman of 80 years or more with acute or convalescent COVID-19.

This clone has just a few counts. CDR3 bases: TGTGCCTGGACTCCAGGGCCGGGTGGCAATCAGCCCCAGCATTTT. This codes for CAWTPGPGGNQPQHF. The rearrangement uses TRBV30 and TRBJ1-5, with TRBD1 as a possible D gene (5 bases). Germline CDR1 reads GTSNPN; CDR2 reads SVGIG (reference sequence). The CDR3 spans 15 residues. V dropped 4 bases and J dropped 2 bases, with 15 bases sitting between them.

The chain has TRBV4-1 and TRBJ2-3, with a possible D match to TRBD2 (6 bases). V was trimmed by 3 bases and J by 2 bases, leaving 6 bases between them. The CDR3 runs to 13 residues. Looked up from germline, CDR1 is MGHRA and CDR2 is YSYEKL. CDR3: CASSQRDTDTQYF. The DNA of the CDR3 is TGCGCCAGCAGCCAGCGGGACACAGATACGCAGTATTTT.

This clone appeared a few times. J is TRBJ1-5 and V is TRBV27, with 8 bases lining up with TRBD1. CDR3 length equals 18 residues. With V trimmed by 5 bases and J by 3 bases, 15 bases remained unmatched. CDR1 is MNHEY, CDR2 SMNVEV, per germline (reference sequence). This CDR3 reads CASSLGGFDRGLNQPQHF. The CDR3 coding sequence is TGTGCCAGCAGTCTTGGGGGGTTTGACAGGGGACTCAATCAGCCCCAGCATTTT.

The chain uses TRBV5-5 and TRBJ1-1; D unresolved. Germline CDR1 and CDR2: SGHKS and YYEKEE (reference sequence). This CDR3 comprises 12 residues. V was cut by 5 bases and J by 9 bases, with 14 bases left in between. The CDR3 loop is CASRPTWSQAFF. The DNA of the CDR3 is TGTGCCAGCAGGCCGACTTGGTCTCAAGCTTTCTTT.

The V gene is TRBV7-2, the J gene TRBJ2-4; 12 bases line up with TRBD2. Germline V CDR1 and CDR2: SGHTA, FQGNSA. The ends lost 3 bases at V and 6 bases at J; junction bases unmatched: 6. The CDR3 is made up of 16 amino acids. The CDR3 bases are TGTGCCAGCAGCTTCCTAGCGGGAGGGCAGGGAAACATTCAGTACTTC. Its translation is CASSFLAGGQGNIQYF.

V gene TRBV2 combines with J gene TRBJ2-5; 8 positions agree with TRBD1. J gave up 4 bases and V 8 bases, and 3 bases lay outside the gene matches. The germline CDR1 and CDR2 sequences are SNHLY and FYNNEI. CDR3 size: 12 residues. The DNA of the CDR3 is TGTGCCAGCCACGACAGGGGAGAGACCCAGTACTTC. This gives the protein CASHDRGETQYF. Full variable domain (rest looked up from reference TRBV2 and TRBJ2-5): EPEVTQTPSHQVTQMGQEVILRCVPISNHLYFYWYRQILGQKVEFLVSFYNNEISEKSEIFDDQFSVERPDGSNFTLKIRSTKLEDSAMYFCASHDRGETQYFGPGTRLLVL.

The CDR3 loop reads CASSFAGTGTYEQYF. In nucleotides, the CDR3 is TGTGCCAGCAGCTTCGCCGGGACAGGGACCTACGAGCAGTACTTC. This rearrangement joins TRBV11-2 to TRBJ2-7; 9 nucleotides agree with TRBD1. V was clipped by 3 bases and J by 2 bases; unmatched bases: 5. Germline V lookup: CDR1 SGHAT, CDR2 FQNNGV. The CDR3 runs to 15 residues.

The chain is built from TRBV10-2 and TRBJ2-7, with D possibly being TRBD1 (6 bases). Between the trimmed V and J ends, which lost 3 bases and 7 bases, there was a span of 22 bases. Germline V CDR1 and CDR2: WSHSY, SAAADI. The CDR3 consists of 16 residues. The CDR3 region is CASSEGPGVGLNEQYF. CDR3 nucleotide sequence: TGCGCCAGCAGTGAAGGGCCAGGGGTGGGGTTGAATGAGCAGTACTTC.

V is TRBV4-3 and J is TRBJ2-1; the D is unclear. The CDR3 is 10 residues long. CDR1 is LGHNA, CDR2 YSLEER, per germline. V was shortened by 4 bases and J by 7 bases, with 2 bases between the two germline ends. The CDR3 nucleotides read TGCGCCAGCAGCCCGAATGAGCAGTTCTTC. It specifies CASSPNEQFF.

This chain joins TRBV29-1 and TRBJ1-2; the match to TRBD1 covers 9 bases. Germline V gives CDR1 SQVTM, CDR2 ANQGSEA. V was pared by 6 bases and J by 8 bases, with 7 bases of the junction left unmatched. The CDR3 is 12 residues long. CDR3 residues: CSVTRDRDGYTF. The CDR3 DNA reads as TGCAGCGTCACCCGGGACAGGGACGGCTACACCTTC. Combining the CDR3 with reference TRBV29-1 and TRBJ1-2 gives the whole variable domain SAVISQKPSRDICQRGTSLTIQCQVDSQVTMMFWYRQQPGQSLTLIATANQGSEATYESGFVIDKFPISRPNLTFSTLTVSNMSPEDSSIYLCSVTRDRDGYTFGSGTRLTVV.

The chain combines TRBV15 with TRBJ2-2, with 7 bases identical to TRBD2. The V and J ends lost 0 bases and 4 bases, in that order; junction bases with no gene match: 8. Germline CDR1 reads LNHNV; CDR2 reads YYDKDF (reference sequence). The CDR3 consists of 17 residues. The CDR3, as DNA: TGTGCCACCAGCAGAGATTCTTGGACTAGGGGCACCGGGGAGCTGTTTTTT. Translating gives CATSRDSWTRGTGELFF.

The rearrangement joins TRBV7-2 to TRBJ2-7, with TRBD1 identical over 7 bases. CDR3 length: 14 residues. The germline CDR1 and CDR2 sequences are SGHTA and FQGNSA. J was trimmed by 4 bases and V by 5 bases; bases with no gene match: 8. The CDR3 DNA sequence: TGTGCCAGCAGCCCCGACAGGGATCGGTACGAGCAGTACTTC. It codes for CASSPDRDRYEQYF.

The CDR3 nucleotides are TGTGCCAGTAGTATGAGAAGGGACAGAATCTACCAAGAGACCCAGTACTTC. This translates into CASSMRRDRIYQETQYF. The genes are TRBV19 and TRBJ2-5; 7 positions agree with TRBD1. Trimming at V came to 3 bases and at J to 0 bases, leaving 10 bases not matched to a gene. The CDR3 extends over 17 amino acids. Germline V gene sequence: CDR1 LNHDA, CDR2 SQIVND (reference sequence).

The V and J genes are TRBV19 and TRBJ2-1; 8 bases agree with TRBD1. Per the germline V gene, CDR1 is LNHDA and CDR2 is SQIVND (reference sequence). The CDR3 runs to 16 residues. The ends lost 1 base at V and 9 bases at J; junction bases unmatched: 11. CDR3 region: CASSIGSGGYRAEQFF. The CDR3 DNA is TGTGCCAGTAGTATAGGGTCAGGGGGCTATCGTGCTGAGCAGTTCTTC.

The chain uses TRBV4-2 and TRBJ2-5; TRBD1 matches 10 bases. This CDR3 region has 15 residues. Germline V CDR1 and CDR2: LGHNA, YNFKEQ. The V segment lost 4 bases and the J segment 5 bases; nucleotides outside the gene matches: 7. The CDR3 bases are TGTGCCAGCAGCCCTCGACAGGGGGCTAGGGAGACCCAGTACTTC. It encodes CASSPRQGARETQYF.

This chain links TRBV5-8 with TRBJ1-1, with a possible D match to TRBD1 (5 bases). CDR3 length: 15 residues. V was shortened by 0 bases and J by 0 bases, with 9 bases between the two germline ends. Germline assignment: CDR1 SGHTS and CDR2 YDEGEE. The CDR3 sequence: CASSLEGHMNTEAFF. Here the CDR3 DNA reads TGTGCCAGCAGCTTGGAAGGACACATGAACACTGAAGCTTTCTTT. Full variable domain (missing parts from reference TRBV5-8 and TRBJ1-1): EAGVTQSPTHLIKTRGQQATLRCSPISGHTSVYWYQQALGLGLQFLLWYDEGEERNRGNFPPRFSGRQFPNYSSELNVNALELEDSALYLCASSLEGHMNTEAFFGQGTRLTVV.

This chain uses TRBV29-1 with TRBJ1-2; 8 bases align to TRBD1. Germline CDR1 SQVTM, CDR2 ANQGSEA. With 5 bases clipped from V and 5 bases from J, the junction kept 7 bases outside the gene matches. This CDR3 has 13 residues. The CDR3 loop is CSVRETGVYGYTF. CDR3 bases: TGCAGCGTTAGAGAGACAGGGGTTTATGGCTACACCTTC.

The genes are TRBV7-9 and TRBJ2-6; 11 bases line up with TRBD2. The junction had 7 bases not matched to a gene; V was cut back by 5 bases and J by 1 base. Germline V gives CDR1 SEHNR, CDR2 FQNEAQ (reference sequence). The CDR3 is 18 amino acids. The DNA of the CDR3 is TGTGCCAGCAGCCCTCTAGCGGGGGGCCCGTCTGGGGCCAACGTCCTGACTTTC. It specifies CASSPLAGGPSGANVLTF.

This sequence joins TRBV6-5 and TRBJ2-2, with 10 bases lining up with TRBD1. This CDR3 comprises 14 residues. With 7 bases clipped from V and 5 bases from J, the junction kept 4 bases outside the gene matches. CDR1 is MNHEY, CDR2 SVGAGI, per germline. The CDR3 DNA sequence: TGTGCCAGCACTACGGGACAGGGGACCGGGGAGCTGTTTTTT. This sequence encodes CASTTGQGTGELFF.

Many counts were recorded for this clone. The chain couples TRBV19 to TRBJ1-6; D is uncertain. Germline loops: CDR1 LNHDA, CDR2 SQIVND (reference sequence). This CDR3 region has 18 residues. V gave up 11 bases and J gave up 1 base, with 24 bases separating them. CDR3 residues: CASKRSGMGESYNSPLHF. The DNA for the CDR3 is TGTGCCTCTAAACGGTCGGGGATGGGAGAGTCCTATAATTCACCCCTCCACTTT.

The V gene is TRBV6-2 or TRBV6-3, the J gene TRBJ1-5, with D possibly matching TRBD1 (5 bases). Germline-derived CDR1 and CDR2 are MNHEY and SVGEGT. V was shortened by 5 bases and J by 4 bases, with 12 bases between the two germline ends. The CDR3 covers 14 residues. CDR3 in amino acids: CASSANQGNQPQHF. CDR3 in DNA: TGTGCCAGCAGTGCCAACCAGGGAAATCAGCCCCAGCATTTT.

The rearrangement uses TRBV7-8 and TRBJ2-3; 13 bases are shared with TRBD2. The CDR3 has 17 amino acids. The V gene end was trimmed by 5 bases and the J gene end by 3 bases; junction bases not matched to a gene: 8. CDR1 and CDR2 from the germline V gene are SGHVS and FQNEAQ. The CDR3 sequence: CASSPYGTSGKTDTQYF. The CDR3 DNA reads as TGTGCCAGCAGCCCTTATGGGACTAGCGGGAAAACAGATACGCAGTATTTT.

This rearrangement joins TRBV27 to TRBJ2-7, with 15 nucleotides matching TRBD2. Trimming removed 5 bases from V and 5 bases from J; junction bases left unmatched: 7. This CDR3 contains 16 residues. Germline V CDR1 and CDR2: MNHEY, SMNVEV (reference sequence). The CDR3 DNA follows: TGTGCCAGCAGTCCGACCGGACTAGCGGGAGGGAACGAGCAGTACTTC. Protein: CASSPTGLAGGNEQYF.

The V call is TRBV6-1, the J call TRBJ2-1; 7 positions match TRBD2. This CDR3 has 15 amino acids. Per germline, CDR1 MNHNS and CDR2 SASEGT. V lost 2 bases, J lost 8 bases, and 9 bases stayed unmatched. CDR3: CASSEFWRESDEQFF. The CDR3 DNA is TGTGCCAGCAGTGAATTTTGGCGGGAGAGTGATGAGCAGTTCTTC.